What follows is one T cell receptor (beta chain) and its context. This sample is part of a study of blood T cell repertoires in COVID-19. Profiling relied on immunoSEQ multiplex PCR, and the TCRdb table lists in-frame clones only, not all of them. The sample lists about 290,000 clones, approximately 80% occurring once. Deletions cut 0 bases from V and 3 bases from J, with 9 bases between. CDR1 SNHLY and CDR2 FYNNEI come from the germline V gene. CDR3 size: 15 residues. The clonotype was recovered from a woman aged 50 to 60 with active or convalescent COVID-19. The rearrangement uses TRBV2 and TRBJ1-3; D is unclear. The sample was peripheral blood. The CDR3 coding sequence is TGTGCCAGCAGTGAAGCGGTCGGACTTGGAAACACCATATATTTT. Residues: CASSEAVGLGNTIYF.